These T cell receptor beta chains were read from a single sample in a study of Graves' ophthalmopathy and Graves' hyperthyroidism. TCRdb analysed the multiplex PCR reads with MiXCR anew, one entry per CDR3 protein. The sample shows around 400,000 distinct CDR3 sequences, around 20% of them seen only once. The sequenced sample was peripheral blood. The source of these receptors is a woman aged 18-29 years with Graves' ophthalmopathy. CDR3s include the opening cysteine and the closing phenylalanine or tryptophan. D genes are given only for firm matches. The size of a clone is reported for some rows only, either as once, few or many, or as a class for expanded clones.

D gene: NA; J gene: TRBJ1-1; V gene: TRBV12-3/TRBV12-4; clone size: many; CDR3 length: 15; CDR3 protein: CASSFAGLVNTEAFF; CDR3 DNA: TGTGCCAGCAGTTTCGCGGGCTTGGTGAACACTGAAGCTTTCTTT
D gene: TRBD2; J gene: TRBJ2-7; V gene: TRBV30; clone size: few; CDR3 length: 13; CDR3 protein: CAWSGGREYEQYF; CDR3 DNA: TGTGCCTGGAGTGGAGGGAGGGAATACGAGCAGTACTTC
D gene: NA; J gene: TRBJ2-3; V gene: TRBV7-2; clone size: many; CDR3 length: 14; CDR3 protein: CASASPGRTDTQYF; CDR3 DNA: TGTGCCAGCGCATCTCCGGGACGCACAGATACGCAGTATTTT
D gene: NA; J gene: TRBJ1-1; V gene: TRBV30; clone size: many; CDR3 length: 15; CDR3 protein: CAWIRPGGERTEAFF; CDR3 DNA: TGTGCCTGGATCAGACCCGGGGGCGAGCGCACTGAAGCTTTCTTT
D gene: NA; J gene: TRBJ1-1; V gene: TRBV9; clone size: many; CDR3 length: 18; CDR3 protein: CASSTRSDRWDMNTEAFF; CDR3 DNA: TGTGCCAGCTCCACGAGGTCAGATAGGTGGGACATGAACACTGAAGCTTTCTTT
D gene: NA; J gene: TRBJ2-4; V gene: TRBV6-1; clone size: many; CDR3 length: 15; CDR3 protein: CASSEQVLDKNIQYF; CDR3 DNA: TGTGCCAGCAGCGAACAGGTTTTGGACAAAAACATTCAGTACTTC
D gene: TRBD1; J gene: TRBJ1-1; V gene: TRBV6-5; clone size: many; CDR3 length: 14; CDR3 protein: CASRNEGQGLTPFF; CDR3 DNA: TGTGCCAGCAGAAACGAAGGACAGGGGCTTACACCTTTCTTT
D gene: TRBD1; J gene: TRBJ2-5; V gene: TRBV12-3/TRBV12-4; clone size: NA; CDR3 length: 14; CDR3 protein: CASTYTGGRETQYF; CDR3 DNA: TGTGCCAGCACCTACACAGGGGGTAGAGAGACCCAGTACTTC
D gene: NA; J gene: TRBJ1-5; V gene: TRBV6-2/TRBV6-3; clone size: many; CDR3 length: 14; CDR3 protein: CASSGRASNQPQHF; CDR3 DNA: TGTGCCAGCAGCGGGAGGGCGAGCAATCAGCCCCAGCATTTT
D gene: TRBD2; J gene: TRBJ2-5; V gene: TRBV7-8; clone size: few; CDR3 length: 15; CDR3 protein: CASSLQPGGGETQYF; CDR3 DNA: TGTGCCAGCAGCTTACAACCTGGGGGGGGGGAGACCCAGTACTTC
D gene: NA; J gene: TRBJ1-5; V gene: TRBV20-1; clone size: many; CDR3 length: 18; CDR3 protein: CSARDHPGQVYSNQPQHF; CDR3 DNA: TGCAGTGCTAGAGATCACCCAGGGCAGGTTTATAGCAATCAGCCCCAGCATTTT
D gene: NA; J gene: TRBJ1-1; V gene: TRBV7-8; clone size: many; CDR3 length: 15; CDR3 protein: CASSLEGHLNTEAFF; CDR3 DNA: TGTGCCAGCAGCTTAGAGGGTCACCTGAACACTGAAGCTTTCTTT
D gene: TRBD1; J gene: TRBJ2-4; V gene: TRBV12-3/TRBV12-4; clone size: many; CDR3 length: 15; CDR3 protein: CASSFGDRGGNIQYF; CDR3 DNA: TGTGCCAGCAGTTTCGGGGACAGGGGGGGAAACATTCAGTACTTC
D gene: TRBD1; J gene: TRBJ2-2; V gene: TRBV11-2; clone size: many; CDR3 length: 17; CDR3 protein: CASSSPPGQRATGELFF; CDR3 DNA: TGTGCCAGCAGTTCACCCCCGGGACAGCGCGCAACCGGGGAGCTGTTTTTT
D gene: TRBD1; J gene: TRBJ2-2; V gene: TRBV28; clone size: NA; CDR3 length: 16; CDR3 protein: CASRPGQGISSGELFF; CDR3 DNA: TGTGCCAGCAGACCGGGACAGGGTATTTCATCCGGGGAGCTGTTTTTT
D gene: TRBD2; J gene: TRBJ2-5; V gene: TRBV28; clone size: NA; CDR3 length: 14; CDR3 protein: CASSISGSRETQYF; CDR3 DNA: TGTGCCAGCAGTATTAGCGGGAGTCGAGAGACCCAGTACTTC
D gene: TRBD2; J gene: TRBJ2-5; V gene: TRBV20-1; clone size: NA; CDR3 length: 15; CDR3 protein: CSARRRGAPQETQYF; CDR3 DNA: TGCAGTGCTAGACGGCGGGGGGCCCCCCAAGAGACCCAGTACTTC
D gene: NA; J gene: TRBJ2-5; V gene: TRBV5-8; clone size: many; CDR3 length: 14; CDR3 protein: CASSESSVQETQYF; CDR3 DNA: TGTGCCAGCAGCGAGTCCAGTGTTCAGGAGACCCAGTACTTC
D gene: NA; J gene: TRBJ2-7; V gene: TRBV11-1; clone size: many; CDR3 length: 13; CDR3 protein: CASSDRWSHEQYF; CDR3 DNA: TGTGCCAGCAGCGATAGGTGGTCACACGAGCAGTACTTC
D gene: TRBD1; J gene: TRBJ1-5; V gene: TRBV6-1; clone size: NA; CDR3 length: 15; CDR3 protein: CASSEVAARGDPQHF; CDR3 DNA: TGTGCCAGCAGTGAAGTCGCGGCCAGGGGGGACCCCCAGCATTTT
D gene: NA; J gene: TRBJ2-7; V gene: TRBV6-2/TRBV6-3; clone size: many; CDR3 length: 14; CDR3 protein: CASVERVTWGEQYF; CDR3 DNA: TGTGCCAGCGTAGAGCGGGTAACGTGGGGCGAGCAGTACTTC
D gene: NA; J gene: TRBJ1-1; V gene: TRBV28; clone size: many; CDR3 length: 14; CDR3 protein: CASSLFREDTEAFF; CDR3 DNA: TGTGCCAGCAGTTTATTTCGGGAGGACACTGAAGCTTTCTTT
D gene: NA; J gene: TRBJ2-2; V gene: TRBV7-3; clone size: many; CDR3 length: 18; CDR3 protein: CASSRLADARRGTGELFF; CDR3 DNA: TGTGCCAGCAGCCGACTCGCGGACGCCCGACGCGGCACCGGGGAGCTGTTTTTT
D gene: NA; J gene: TRBJ2-7; V gene: TRBV15; clone size: many; CDR3 length: 15; CDR3 protein: CATSRNGAENYEQYF; CDR3 DNA: TGTGCCACCAGCAGAAATGGGGCAGAAAACTACGAGCAGTACTTC
D gene: NA; J gene: TRBJ1-6; V gene: TRBV6-5; clone size: NA; CDR3 length: 15; CDR3 protein: CASSYSGSTPSPLHF; CDR3 DNA: TGTGCCAGCAGTTACTCGGGTTCTACGCCGTCACCCCTCCACTTT
D gene: NA; J gene: TRBJ2-5; V gene: TRBV20-1; clone size: few; CDR3 length: 13; CDR3 protein: CSARDMSPETRYF; CDR3 DNA: TGCAGTGCTAGAGATATGAGTCCAGAGACCCGGTACTTC
D gene: NA; J gene: TRBJ1-5; V gene: TRBV2; clone size: many; CDR3 length: 17; CDR3 protein: CASRTGTPIYSNQPQHF; CDR3 DNA: TGTGCCAGCAGGACCGGGACACCGATCTATAGCAATCAGCCCCAGCATTTT
D gene: NA; J gene: TRBJ2-2; V gene: TRBV6-1; clone size: many; CDR3 length: 14; CDR3 protein: CASSARAATGELFF; CDR3 DNA: TGTGCCAGCAGCGCAAGGGCAGCCACCGGGGAGCTGTTTTTT
D gene: NA; J gene: TRBJ1-5; V gene: TRBV12-3/TRBV12-4; clone size: many; CDR3 length: 14; CDR3 protein: CASSSGEGIGPQHF; CDR3 DNA: TGTGCCAGCAGCTCCGGGGAAGGGATCGGGCCCCAGCATTTT